Shown below are 2 T cell receptor beta chains from a single sample sequenced in a study of cytomegalovirus exposure and HLA in healthy donors. Both 60 Vbeta primers and 13 Jbeta primers went into the PCR. Produced via immunoSEQ multiplex PCR; TCRdb's table is partial and in-frame only. Of fewer than 200,000 clones detected, 68% appear once; the ten largest clones hold 4% to 5.5%. The sequencing input was PBMCs. The receptors derive from a woman aged 18-30 years in good health and CMV-seropositive.

In this sample, this clone turned up a few times. The chain links TRBV7-9 to TRBJ2-3; D gene ambiguous. This CDR3 has 13 residues. Trimming left V 1 base short and J 4 bases short, with 6 bases between. Germline assignment: CDR1 SEHNR and CDR2 FQNEAQ (reference sequence). The CDR3 reads CASSLVGPDTQYF. The CDR3 DNA reads as TGTGCCAGCAGCTTAGTGGGCCCAGATACGCAGTATTTT. The whole variable domain, filled in from reference TRBV7-9 and TRBJ2-3, reads DTGVSQNPRHKITKRGQNVTFRCDPISEHNRLYWYRQTLGQGPEFLTYFQNEAQLEKSRLLSDRFSAERPKGSFSTLEIQRTEQGDSAMYLCASSLVGPDTQYFGPGTRLTVL.

This clone was seen only once. The CDR3 sequence is CASSYGGTGTSYGYTF. As DNA, the CDR3 is TGTGCCAGCAGTTACGGCGGGACAGGGACTTCTTATGGCTACACCTTC. This rearrangement joins TRBV6-5 to TRBJ1-2, with 9 nucleotides matching TRBD1. The germline V gene has CDR1 MNHEY and CDR2 SVGAGI. Trimming removed 2 bases from V and 5 bases from J; junction bases left unmatched: 9. The CDR3 extends over 16 amino acids.